Listed here are 27 T cell receptor beta chains from one sample, sequenced in a study of control samples from healthy donors and cancer patients. The data were produced by immunoSEQ multiplex PCR, yet TCRdb's version contains in-frame clones alone and is incomplete. Altogether 150,000 to 200,000 clones are present, 90% being singletons, with the ten largest covering 1.4%. Material: blood. Source of these receptors: a woman aged 50 to 60 in good health.

The gene calls are TRBV15 and TRBJ2-7, with TRBD2 matching over 8 bases. Trimming cost V 3 bases and J 4 bases; bases outside gene matches: 5. CDR3 size: 14 residues. Germline V lookup: CDR1 LNHNV, CDR2 YYDKDF (reference sequence). CDR3 nucleotide sequence: TGTGCCACCAGCAGTAAAGCGGGGGCATACGAGCAGTACTTC. It is translated as CATSSKAGAYEQYF. Drawing the rest from reference TRBV15 and TRBJ2-7, the complete variable domain is DAMVIQNPRYQVTQFGKPVTLSCSQTLNHNVMYWYQQKSSQAPKLLFHYYDKDFNNEADTPDNFQSRRPNTSFCFLDIRSPGLGDTAMYLCATSSKAGAYEQYFGPGTRLTVT.

DNA for the CDR3: TGTGCCAGCAGGGGTGAAGGGGTGCAGCCCCAGCATTTT. Translating it yields CASRGEGVQPQHF. The chain carries TRBV28 and TRBJ1-5; possibly TRBD1 for D (5 bases). Per germline, CDR1 MDHEN and CDR2 SYDVKM. The CDR3 length is 13 residues. V shed 6 bases and J shed 7 bases, with 13 bases lying between them.

This rearrangement joins TRBV21-1 to TRBJ2-1; no DNA check was done on the table's D call, TRBD2. TRBV21-1 is an annotated pseudogene. The CDR3 spans 15 residues. The CDR3 nucleotides read TGTGCCAGCAGCAAAGGCGGGGGGGCCGATAATGAGCAGTTCTTC. Translated, it gives CASSKGGGADNEQFF.

V is TRBV28 and J is TRBJ2-7; maybe TRBD1 (5 bases). The CDR3 covers 15 residues. CDR1 and CDR2 from the germline V gene are MDHEN and SYDVKM. Trimming took off 6 bases at V and 6 bases at J, with 21 bases between the two ends. DNA of the CDR3: TGTGCCAGCAGCCAAGGGGTAGGGCCTACTTCCGAGCAGTACTTC. The encoded protein is CASSQGVGPTSEQYF.

The V and J genes are TRBV5-1 and TRBJ1-2; a possible D gene is TRBD1 (5 bases). Germline-derived CDR1 and CDR2 are SGHRS and YFSETQ. This CDR3 has 12 amino acids. V lost 4 bases to trimming and J lost 10 bases, with 14 bases between them. CDR3: CASSPQGGDYTF. The CDR3 nucleotides are TGCGCCAGCAGCCCCCAGGGTGGGGACTACACCTTC.

The V and J genes are TRBV4-1 and TRBJ2-7, with 7 bases lining up with TRBD2. The ends lost 1 base at V and 1 base at J; junction bases unmatched: 4. CDR1 and CDR2 from the germline V gene are MGHRA and YSYEKL. The CDR3 has 15 amino acids. CDR3 DNA sequence: TGCGCCAGCAGCCAAGGAGCGGGGATGTCCTACGAGCAGTACTTC. This translates into CASSQGAGMSYEQYF.

V usage is TRBV7-3 and J usage is TRBJ2-1, with TRBD2 identical over 11 bases. Losses at the gene ends were 5 bases for V and 8 bases for J; bases not matched to a gene: 5. The CDR3 has 14 residues. Germline loops: CDR1 SGHTA, CDR2 FQGTGA. CDR3 DNA: TGTGCCAGCAGCCCCCTAGCGGGGGGCTATGAGCAGTTCTTC. It specifies CASSPLAGGYEQFF. Filled out from reference TRBV7-3 and TRBJ2-1, the complete variable domain reads GAGVSQTPSNKVTEKGKYVELRCDPISGHTALYWYRQSLGQGPEFLIYFQGTGAADDSGLPNDRFFAVRPEGSVSTLKIQRTERGDSAVYLCASSPLAGGYEQFFGPGTRLTVL.

This clone has a single count. The V gene is TRBV7-9, the J gene TRBJ1-1, with D possibly matching TRBD1 (5 bases). The V and J ends lost 4 bases and 11 bases respectively, with 23 bases between them. The CDR3 is 15 residues long. Germline V CDR1 and CDR2: SEHNR, FQNEAQ (reference sequence). This CDR3 reads CASSSRQIQDASAFF. As DNA, the CDR3 is TGTGCCAGCAGCTCCCGACAGATTCAAGATGCGAGCGCTTTCTTT.

The rearrangement uses TRBV7-2 and TRBJ2-2; 9 bases align to TRBD1. There are 16 residues in the CDR3. CDR1 SGHTA and CDR2 FQGNSA come from the germline V gene. V gave up 2 bases and J gave up 4 bases; unmatched junction bases: 5. The CDR3 here is CASSLFRQGVTGELFF. The CDR3 bases are TGTGCCAGCAGCTTATTTCGACAGGGGGTCACCGGGGAGCTGTTTTTT.

The DNA of the CDR3 is TGTGCCAGCAGTCTGGTGGGGCCCCTCTATGGCTACACCTTC. Encoded protein: CASSLVGPLYGYTF. The V and J genes are TRBV7-2 and TRBJ1-2; a possible D gene is TRBD1 (5 bases). Germline CDR1 reads SGHTA; CDR2 reads FQGNSA. Trimming took 6 bases from V and 4 from J, leaving 15 bases between them. This CDR3 is 14 amino acids long.

The J gene is TRBJ2-3, the V gene TRBV30; the match to TRBD2 covers 8 bases. Germline V gives CDR1 GTSNPN, CDR2 SVGIG (reference sequence). The trim removed 0 bases at V and 3 bases at J, leaving 5 bases unmatched. This CDR3 has 15 amino acids. CDR3 amino acids: CAWSVERGPTDTQYF. The CDR3 DNA reads as TGTGCCTGGAGTGTAGAGCGGGGGCCGACAGATACGCAGTATTTT.

V and J are TRBV9 and TRBJ2-3; D remains unclear. The CDR3 sequence is 13 residues long. V lost 4 bases, J lost 2 bases, and 8 bases lay in between. CDR1 SGDLS and CDR2 YYNGEE come from the germline V gene. The CDR3 reads CASSPGNTDTQYF. The CDR3 DNA reads TGTGCCAGCAGCCCTGGGAACACAGATACGCAGTATTTT.

The chain uses TRBV18 and TRBJ2-5; D not certain. Germline loops: CDR1 KGHSH, CDR2 LQKENI. V lost 4 bases, J lost 5 bases, and 26 bases lay in between. The CDR3 runs to 18 residues. CDR3 protein: CASSRNRTPLGRRETQYF. The CDR3 DNA follows: TGTGCCAGCTCACGAAACCGGACCCCTTTGGGCCGAAGGGAGACCCAGTACTTC.

This clone showed up just once. The chain joins TRBV4-1 to TRBJ1-5; perhaps TRBD1 as D (6 bases). Germline CDR1 reads MGHRA; CDR2 reads YSYEKL. The V and J ends lost 0 bases and 0 bases respectively, with 15 bases between them. This CDR3 contains 18 residues. CDR3 sequence reads: CASSQDMRGRNSNQPQHF. CDR3 DNA: TGCGCCAGCAGCCAAGATATGAGGGGGAGGAATAGCAATCAGCCCCAGCATTTT.

To note about this clone: One junction end does not reproduce the germline sequence, and a read error may be involved. This sequence joins TRBV4-3 and TRBJ1-1; D is perhaps TRBD1 (5 bases). The CDR3 has 9 residues. CDR1 is LGHNA and CDR2 is YSLEER in the germline V gene. The CDR3 loop reads CASSQGGTF. CDR3 nucleotides: TGCGCCAGCAGCCAAGGCGGGACCTTT.

This rearrangement joins TRBV24-1 to TRBJ2-3, with 8 bases lining up with TRBD2. V lost 4 bases and J lost 4; bases outside the gene matches: 9. This CDR3 is 16 amino acids long. Germline-derived CDR1 and CDR2 are KGHDR and SFDVKD. This CDR3 reads CATSDRGLVVADTQYF. CDR3 nucleotide sequence: TGTGCCACCAGTGACCGGGGACTAGTGGTCGCAGATACGCAGTATTTT.

A note on this clone: One end of the junction varies from germline; a read error may be responsible. V gene TRBV7-7 combines with J gene TRBJ2-1; 8 bases are shared with TRBD2. Looked up from germline, CDR1 is SSHAT and CDR2 is FNYEAQ (reference sequence). The CDR3 covers 16 residues. CDR3 sequence (DNA): TGTGCTAGCAGCCACGAAGCGGGAGTCCCCTACAATGAGCAGTTCTTC. This translates into CASSHEAGVPYNEQFF.

V gene TRBV4-3 combines with J gene TRBJ2-3, with D perhaps TRBD1 or TRBD2 (5 bases each). In germline, CDR1 is LGHNA, CDR2 YSLEER. The CDR3 runs 15 residues. The V end lost 0 bases, the J end lost 1 base, and 8 bases lay between the germline ends. The CDR3 DNA follows: TGCGCCAGCAGCCAAGATGTGGGGGGCACAGATACGCAGTATTTT. Its translation is CASSQDVGGTDTQYF.

V and J are TRBV30 and TRBJ1-6; unclear D gene. This CDR3 is built from 13 residues. The germline CDR1 and CDR2 sequences are GTSNPN and SVGIG (reference sequence). The ends were cut back, 6 bases at V and 12 bases at J, with 18 bases in the middle. The CDR3 loop is CACLGGLHLPLHF. In DNA form, the CDR3 reads TGTGCCTGTCTTGGAGGGTTACACTTACCCCTCCACTTT.

The chain is built from TRBV4-1 and TRBJ1-3; 7 bases align to TRBD1. Looked up from germline, CDR1 is MGHRA and CDR2 is YSYEKL. V dropped 2 bases and J dropped 2; count of bases not matched to a gene: 3. The CDR3 is 15 amino acids. The CDR3: CASSQRQGTGNTIYF. CDR3 nucleotides: TGCGCCAGCAGCCAAAGACAGGGAACTGGAAACACCATATATTTT.

The chain joins TRBV6-5 to TRBJ1-1, with unresolved D. Germline CDR1 and CDR2: MNHEY and SVGAGI. Between the trimmed V and J ends, which lost 8 bases and 4 bases, there was a span of 17 bases. The CDR3 covers 14 residues. The CDR3 nucleotides read TGTGCCAGCGGACGGTCTGGTAGCGGCACTGAAGCTTTCTTT. It is translated as CASGRSGSGTEAFF.

The sample holds one count of this clone. This chain joins TRBV19 and TRBJ1-1, with a tentative D call TRBD1 (6 bases). From germline, CDR1 is LNHDA and CDR2 SQIVND (reference sequence). This CDR3 contains 15 residues. Trimming stripped 1 base from V and 0 bases from J, with 9 bases between. CDR3 coding DNA: TGTGCCAGTAGTATAGCGGCAGGGGTGAACACTGAAGCTTTCTTT. Its protein product is CASSIAAGVNTEAFF.

The rearrangement links TRBV4-2 to TRBJ2-7; D gene unclear. The CDR3 totals 16 residues. Germline CDR1 LGHNA, CDR2 YNFKEQ. Trimming took off 0 bases at V and 4 bases at J, with 16 bases between the two ends. CDR3 nucleotide sequence: TGTGCCAGCAGCCAAGAGGTGTCGACTCCCTATTACGAGCAGTACTTC. This encodes CASSQEVSTPYYEQYF.

This clone showed up just once. The chain joins TRBV6-5 to TRBJ2-1, with D unresolved. Germline V gene sequence: CDR1 MNHEY, CDR2 SVGAGI. This CDR3 comprises 11 residues. V was cut by 4 bases and J by 15 bases, with 13 bases left in between. CDR3 coding DNA: TGTGCCAGCAGTTCGACCGCTGTTTGGTTCTTC. Protein sequence: CASSSTAVWFF.

The genes are TRBV12-3 or TRBV12-4 and TRBJ2-7; D unclear. The CDR3 contains 13 residues. Trimming shortened V by 1 base and J by 0 bases, and 4 bases separated the two germline ends. The CDR3 here is CASSLVDSYEQYF. The CDR3 DNA is TGTGCCAGCAGTTTAGTTGACTCCTACGAGCAGTACTTC.

For this clone: Other DNA sequences in the sample encode the same CDR3. V gene TRBV5-1 combines with J gene TRBJ1-5, with a possible D match to TRBD1 (5 bases). This CDR3 contains 13 residues. CDR1 and CDR2 (germline): SGHRS, YFSETQ. Trimming left V 4 bases short and J 2 bases short, with 7 bases between. For the CDR3, the DNA is TGCGCCAGCAGCCCGGGGGGCAATCAGCCCCAGCATTTT. Translating gives CASSPGGNQPQHF.

V usage is TRBV14 and J usage is TRBJ1-2, with D possibly being TRBD1 (6 bases). The V and J ends lost 5 bases and 5 bases respectively, with 15 bases between them. This CDR3 is 14 amino acids long. CDR1 is SGHDN and CDR2 is FVKESK in the germline V gene. CDR3 in DNA: TGTGCCAGCAGCAAGGACAGTAATGGGTATGGCTACACCTTC. Translated, it gives CASSKDSNGYGYTF.